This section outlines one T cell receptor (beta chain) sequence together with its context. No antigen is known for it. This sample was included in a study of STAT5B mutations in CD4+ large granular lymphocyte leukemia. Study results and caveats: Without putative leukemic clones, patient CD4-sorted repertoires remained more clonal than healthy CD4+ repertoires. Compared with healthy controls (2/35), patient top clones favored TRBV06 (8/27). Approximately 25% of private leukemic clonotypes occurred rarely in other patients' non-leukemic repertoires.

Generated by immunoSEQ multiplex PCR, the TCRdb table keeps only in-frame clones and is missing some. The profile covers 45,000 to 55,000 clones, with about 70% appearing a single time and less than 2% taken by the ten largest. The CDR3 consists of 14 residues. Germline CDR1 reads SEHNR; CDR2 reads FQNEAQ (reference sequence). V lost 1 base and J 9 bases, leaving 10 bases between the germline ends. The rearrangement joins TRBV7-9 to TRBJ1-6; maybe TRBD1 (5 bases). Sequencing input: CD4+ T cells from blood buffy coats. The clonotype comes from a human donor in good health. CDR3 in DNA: TGTGCCAGCAGCTTAGACTATGGGGGTTCACCCCTCCACTTT. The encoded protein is CASSLDYGGSPLHF. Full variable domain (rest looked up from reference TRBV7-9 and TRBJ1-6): DTGVSQNPRHKITKRGQNVTFRCDPISEHNRLYWYRQTLGQGPEFLTYFQNEAQLEKSRLLSDRFSAERPKGSFSTLEIQRTEQGDSAMYLCASSLDYGGSPLHFGNGTRLTVT.